These 15 T cell receptor beta chains were all obtained from the same sample, sequenced in a study of T-cell memory formation after mild COVID-19. One entry per CDR3 protein, called by TCRdb with MiXCR from the 5' RACE reads. The sample has about 470,000 distinct CDR3 sequences; about 20% are singletons. The material sequenced was PBMCs or a T cell subset sorted from them (not recorded which). These receptors originate from an adult woman who had mild COVID-19 (a few samples of this study predate the infection). Cell type and time point are not known.

To note about this clonotype: The junction does not match germline at one end; this may be a read error. The rearrangement links TRBV12-3 or TRBV12-4 to TRBJ2-3, with TRBD1 matching 9 bases. This CDR3 is built from 15 residues. The CDR3 spells CASRSGTGSTDTHYF. CDR3 bases: TGTGCCAGCAGGTCCGGGACAGGGAGCACAGATACGCATTATTTT.

V and J are TRBV7-2 and TRBJ1-5, with TRBD1 matching over 7 bases. Trimming cost V 1 base and J 0 bases; bases outside gene matches: 6. The CDR3 sequence is 17 residues long. CDR1 and CDR2 from the germline V gene are SGHTA and FQGNSA. The CDR3 nucleotides are TGTGCCAGCAGCTTAGACCGGACAGGTTATAGCAATCAGCCCCAGCATTTT. It encodes CASSLDRTGYSNQPQHF.

In this sample, this clonotype turned up a few times. CDR3 sequence: CASSLVFLAGGLNNEQFF. CDR3 nucleotide sequence: TGTGCCAGCAGCTTGGTATTCCTAGCGGGAGGGTTGAACAATGAGCAGTTCTTC. The V call is TRBV5-4, the J call TRBJ2-1; 12 bases map to TRBD2. This CDR3 comprises 18 residues. Germline CDR1 reads SGHNT; CDR2 reads YYREEE (reference sequence). The ends lost 0 bases at V and 5 bases at J; junction bases unmatched: 9. Combining the CDR3 with reference TRBV5-4 and TRBJ2-1 gives the whole variable domain ETGVTQSPTHLIKTRGQQVTLRCSSQSGHNTVSWYQQALGQGPQFIFQYYREEENGRGNFPPRFSGLQFPNYSSELNVNALELDDSALYLCASSLVFLAGGLNNEQFFGPGTRLTVL.

CDR3: CSASEGGSSYNSPLHF. The CDR3 region has the DNA TGCAGTGCTTCAGAGGGGGGGAGCTCCTATAATTCACCCCTCCACTTT. The chain has TRBV20-1 and TRBJ1-6, with D perhaps matching TRBD1 (6 bases). In germline, CDR1 is DFQATT, CDR2 SNEGSKA (reference sequence). V lost 5 bases and J 0 bases, leaving 14 bases between the germline ends. The CDR3 length is 16 residues.

The table lists this clonotype with a few counts. This chain uses TRBV7-6 with TRBJ2-5, with TRBD1 matching over 11 bases. Germline V lookup: CDR1 SGHVS, CDR2 FNYEAQ. This CDR3 comprises 15 residues. The junction had 10 bases not matched to a gene; V was cut back by 8 bases and J by 5 bases. The CDR3 DNA reads as TGTGCCAGCTGCCGGACAGGGGGCGCGTGGGAGACCCAGTACTTC. The encoded protein is CASCRTGGAWETQYF.

This clonotype has only a few counts. The chain has TRBV4-1 and TRBJ2-2; 8 bases match TRBD2. The CDR3 is 16 residues long. From germline, CDR1 is MGHRA and CDR2 YSYEKL. V lost 0 bases, J lost 7 bases, and 7 bases stayed unmatched. CDR3: CASSQDRAGVDGELFF. DNA of the CDR3: TGCGCCAGCAGCCAAGATCGAGCGGGAGTTGACGGGGAGCTGTTTTTT.

This clonotype has a handful of counts. The chain recombines TRBV4-3 with TRBJ2-1, with TRBD2 matching over 12 bases. The germline gives CDR1 LGHNA, CDR2 YSLEER. The V and J ends lost 1 base and 9 bases, in that order; junction bases with no gene match: 7. The length of the CDR3 is 16 residues. In DNA, the CDR3 is TGCGCCAGCAGCCAAGTTCTAGCGGGAGGGCCCGGTGAGCAGTTCTTC. It encodes CASSQVLAGGPGEQFF.

This clonotype was observed at least ten times. The CDR3 loop reads CASSPLSGGYEQYF. CDR3 nucleotides: TGTGCCAGCAGCCCACTAAGCGGGGGGTACGAGCAGTACTTC. The genes are TRBV3-1 and TRBJ2-7; 9 positions match TRBD2. With V trimmed by 4 bases and J by 4 bases, 5 bases remained unmatched. The CDR3 totals 14 residues. Germline V lookup: CDR1 LGHDT, CDR2 YNNKEL (reference sequence).

To note about this clonotype: At one of its ends the junction is not consistent with the germline gene, which may arise from a read error. The chain links TRBV20-1 to TRBJ2-7; the D is unclear. The CDR3 is 13 residues long. Germline CDR1 DFQATT, CDR2 SNEGSKA (reference sequence). CDR3 nucleotide sequence: TGCAGTGCTAGAGTTCACGGCTCCTGCGAGCAGTACTTC. This encodes CSARVHGSCEQYF.

J is TRBJ1-1 and V is TRBV6-6, with 8 positions matching TRBD1. V lost 0 bases to trimming and J lost 3 bases; unmatched junction nucleotides: 12. Germline CDR1 MNHNY, CDR2 SVGAGI (reference sequence). This CDR3 region has 18 residues. CDR3 coding DNA: TGTGCCAGCAGTTACTCTGGACAGGGAGAATTATTCGACACTGAAGCTTTCTTT. Protein product: CASSYSGQGELFDTEAFF.

CDR3 sequence (DNA): TGTGCCAGCAGTTTTTCGTCGGTGATGGCTGAAGCTTTCTTT. It codes for CASSFSSVMAEAFF. This chain uses TRBV27 with TRBJ1-1; D not resolved. This CDR3 has 14 residues. Trimming shortened V by 3 bases and J by 6 bases, and 14 bases separated the two germline ends. CDR1 and CDR2 from the germline V gene are MNHEY and SMNVEV (reference sequence).

The V gene is TRBV4-3, the J gene TRBJ2-7; TRBD1 matches 8 bases. Germline loops: CDR1 LGHNA, CDR2 YSLEER. The CDR3 covers 16 residues. The V gene end was trimmed by 0 bases and the J gene end by 2 bases; junction bases not matched to a gene: 6. The CDR3: CASSQDSGGIPYEQYF. In DNA form, the CDR3 reads TGCGCCAGCAGCCAAGATTCAGGGGGCATCCCCTACGAGCAGTACTTC.

The V call is TRBV12-3 or TRBV12-4, the J call TRBJ1-5; D is possibly TRBD1 (6 bases). CDR3 length equals 14 residues. V dropped 3 bases and J dropped 5 bases, with 11 bases sitting between them. The CDR3 protein is CASSFGGADQPQHF. The CDR3 region has the DNA TGTGCCAGCAGTTTTGGGGGGGCCGATCAGCCCCAGCATTTT.

The chain has TRBV6-5 and TRBJ1-1; no clear D gene. The V and J ends lost 6 bases and 4 bases respectively, with 21 bases between them. CDR1 and CDR2 from the germline V gene are MNHEY and SVGAGI. CDR3 length: 16 residues. CDR3: CASSQTWRAGGTEAFF. The CDR3 DNA reads as TGTGCCAGCAGCCAAACCTGGCGGGCGGGTGGCACTGAAGCTTTCTTT.

The J gene is TRBJ2-7, the V gene TRBV12-3 or TRBV12-4; TRBD2 agrees at 9 bases. V lost 5 bases and J lost 3; bases outside the gene matches: 8. The length of the CDR3 is 15 residues. CDR3 region: CASSPSAGGFYEQYF. The CDR3 nucleotides are TGTGCCAGCAGTCCCTCAGCGGGGGGCTTCTACGAGCAGTACTTC.